This T cell receptor beta chain stems from a study of patients and donors after allogeneic stem cell transplantation. TCRdb re-called the RT-PCR reads through MiXCR, storing one row per CDR3 protein. This sample yields 150,000 to 200,000 distinct CDR3 sequences, of which roughly 30% are seen a single time; roughly 3.2% belongs to the top ten. The receptor comes from a human donor who was either an allogeneic HSCT recipient or a stem cell or donor lymphocyte infusion donor (not recorded which). It is not recorded whose cells these are; they may come from a transplant donor. Sample: blood, either unsorted or a sorted T cell fraction (not recorded which).

The CDR3 nucleotides are TGCAGTGCTAGAGATAGGCCTCCTACGCAGTATTTT. It is translated as CSARDRPPTQYF. The chain recombines TRBV20-1 with TRBJ2-3; D unresolved. From germline, CDR1 is DFQATT and CDR2 SNEGSKA (reference sequence). V was pared by 0 bases and J by 8 bases, with 9 bases between. This CDR3 is 12 amino acids long.